Below are 32 T cell receptor beta chains sequenced from a single sample in a study of shared clonotypes between healthy human individuals. TCRdb's table, derived via immunoSEQ multiplex PCR, lists solely in-frame clones and lacks some. The sample records some 500,000 clones, roughly three quarters being singletons. The sequenced sample was PBMCs. These TCRs come from a woman between 40 and 50 years old in good health. Some clones in this sample may be carry-over from other donors' samples.

The gene calls are TRBV2 and TRBJ1-2, with TRBD1 as a possible D gene (6 bases). Looked up from germline, CDR1 is SNHLY and CDR2 is FYNNEI. The V end lost 6 bases, the J end lost 0 bases, and 8 bases lay between the germline ends. There are 13 residues in the CDR3. CDR3 in amino acids: CASRDSANYGYTF. The CDR3 DNA reads as TGTGCCAGCAGGGACAGCGCTAACTATGGCTACACCTTC.

Points on this clone: With only one base between it and a far larger clone, this is likely a read error. The V gene is TRBV28, the J gene TRBJ1-2; D possibly corresponds to TRBD1 (6 bases). This CDR3 has 14 amino acids. CDR1 and CDR2 (germline): MDHEN, SYDVKM. The CDR3 DNA follows: TGTGCCAGCACAAAACAGGGTGCCGACTATGGCCACACCTTC. Translating it yields CASTKQGADYGHTF.

This chain links TRBV7-3 with TRBJ2-1; maybe TRBD2 (5 bases). V was cut by 5 bases and J by 0 bases, with 14 bases left in between. The length of the CDR3 is 16 residues. CDR1 is SGHTA, CDR2 FQGTGA, per germline. The CDR3 region is CASSRQSGSSYNEQFF. The CDR3, as DNA: TGTGCCAGCAGCCGTCAGAGCGGAAGCTCCTACAATGAGCAGTTCTTC.

The rearrangement links TRBV30 to TRBJ1-4; D is uncertain. Germline CDR1 is GTSNPN and CDR2 is SVGIG (reference sequence). V lost 4 bases and J 4 bases, leaving 13 bases between the germline ends. This CDR3 region has 14 residues. The CDR3: CAWNRNGRNEKLFF. The CDR3 DNA is TGTGCCTGGAACCGGAACGGCCGTAATGAAAAACTGTTTTTT.

The V and J genes are TRBV7-6 and TRBJ2-3, with TRBD2 matching 7 bases. Per germline, CDR1 SGHVS and CDR2 FNYEAQ. The CDR3 totals 15 residues. V gave up 7 bases and J gave up 2 bases; unmatched junction bases: 9. CDR3 nucleotides: TGTGCCAGCAACAAAAGAGCGGGACCCACAGATACGCAGTATTTT. Its protein product is CASNKRAGPTDTQYF. Together with reference TRBV7-6 and TRBJ2-3, the CDR3 gives the full variable domain: GAGVSQSPRYKVTKRGQDVALRCDPISGHVSLYWYRQALGQGPEFLTYFNYEAQQDKSGLPNDRFSAERPEGSISTLTIQRTEQRDSAMYRCASNKRAGPTDTQYFGPGTRLTVL.

This clone has only a few counts. At the DNA level, this CDR3 is encoded by other sequences in the same sample as well. The gene calls are TRBV30 and TRBJ1-5, with TRBD1 as a possible D gene (6 bases). The length of the CDR3 is 13 residues. V lost 0 bases, J lost 4 bases, and 7 bases lay in between. Germline CDR1 GTSNPN, CDR2 SVGIG (reference sequence). The CDR3 protein is CAWSVRGNQPQHF. Written as DNA, the CDR3 is TGTGCCTGGAGTGTTAGGGGGAATCAGCCCCAGCATTTT.

The genes are TRBV4-3 and TRBJ1-2; D perhaps matches TRBD1 (6 bases). There are 14 residues in the CDR3. Germline lookup yields CDR1 LGHNA and CDR2 YSLEER. The germline V and J ends were trimmed by 1 base and 6 bases, with 12 bases remaining between them. The CDR3 bases are TGCGCCAGCAGCCAAGTTTTCACAGGGAATGGCTACACCTTC. The encoded protein is CASSQVFTGNGYTF.

Note on this clone: Given a much more abundant clone one base away, this may be a read error. The same CDR3 can be traced to other DNA sequences in this sample. This chain joins TRBV11-2 and TRBJ1-5; 7 positions match TRBD1. The CDR3 runs to 17 residues. Germline loops: CDR1 SGHAT, CDR2 FQNNGV. The CDR3, as DNA: TGTGCCAGCAGCTTAGACCACAGGGGAGCCGGCAATCAGCCTCAGCATTTT. This codes for CASSLDHRGAGNQPQHF.

Comments on this clone: It is likely a read error: a sequence one base away is far more abundant. The sample contains more than one DNA sequence encoding this CDR3. The genes are TRBV7-2 and TRBJ2-7; 12 bases align to TRBD2. The CDR3 has 15 residues. Germline V lookup: CDR1 SGHTA, CDR2 FQGNSA. In DNA, the CDR3 is TGCGCCAGCAGCCTCACTAGCGGGAGGTCCTACGAGCAGTACTTC. The encoded protein is CASSLTSGRSYEQYF. Filled out from reference TRBV7-2 and TRBJ2-7, the complete variable domain reads GAGVSQSPSNKVTEKGKDVELRCDPISGHTALYWYRQSLGQGLEFLIYFQGNSAPDKSGLPSDRFSAERTGGSVSTLTIQRTQQEDSAVYLCASSLTSGRSYEQYFGPGTRLTVT.

This chain joins TRBV6-7 and TRBJ2-5; TRBD2 agrees at 8 bases. TRBV6-7 counts as an open reading frame of uncertain function. Unmatched junction bases numbered 14, after V lost 8 bases and J lost 6 bases. This CDR3 is built from 15 residues. The chain's CDR3 is CASWGASGSRKTQYF. The CDR3 nucleotides read TGTGCCAGCTGGGGGGCGAGCGGGAGTCGGAAGACCCAGTACTTC.

This clone was counted a single time. The J gene is TRBJ1-2, the V gene TRBV7-9; TRBD1 aligns across 12 bases. V lost 1 base and J lost 5; bases outside the gene matches: 8. Germline values: CDR1 SEHNR, CDR2 FQNEAQ (reference sequence). The CDR3 totals 17 residues. CDR3: CASSLGGQGALSYGYTF. DNA for the CDR3: TGTGCCAGCAGCTTAGGGGGACAGGGGGCGCTTTCTTATGGCTACACCTTC.

A remark on this clone: This likely traces to a read error, being one base from a far larger clone. This chain uses TRBV2 with TRBJ2-7, with TRBD2 as a possible D gene (6 bases). This CDR3 comprises 14 residues. Trimming removed 5 bases at V and 6 bases at J, with 17 bases between. CDR1 is SNHLY, CDR2 FYNNEI, per germline. The CDR3 sequence is CASSMTGEACEQYF. In DNA form, the CDR3 reads TGTGCCAGCAGTATGACGGGGGAGGCCTGCGAGCAGTACTTC.

The chain employs TRBV5-4 and TRBJ2-3; TRBD2 agrees at 13 bases. Germline values: CDR1 SGHNT, CDR2 YYREEE (reference sequence). J lost 3 bases, V lost 4 bases, and 8 bases had no gene match. This CDR3 has 17 residues. The CDR3 loop is CASSPHLGLAGTDTQYF. CDR3 DNA sequence: TGTGCCAGCAGCCCTCACCTGGGACTAGCGGGAACAGATACGCAGTATTTT. The variable domain in full, with the rest retrieved from reference TRBV5-4 and TRBJ2-3, is ETGVTQSPTHLIKTRGQQVTLRCSSQSGHNTVSWYQQALGQGPQFIFQYYREEENGRGNFPPRFSGLQFPNYSSELNVNALELDDSALYLCASSPHLGLAGTDTQYFGPGTRLTVL.

This clone has a single count. The genes are TRBV5-4 and TRBJ2-7; 7 nucleotides align to TRBD2. J was trimmed by 6 bases and V by 0 bases; bases with no gene match: 9. The CDR3 spans 15 residues. Germline assignment: CDR1 SGHNT and CDR2 YYREEE (reference sequence). The CDR3 is CASSLERGSSSEQYF. The CDR3 DNA sequence: TGTGCCAGCAGCTTGGAACGCGGGAGTAGCAGCGAGCAGTACTTC. The complete variable domain, with remaining parts taken from reference TRBV5-4 and TRBJ2-7, reads ETGVTQSPTHLIKTRGQQVTLRCSSQSGHNTVSWYQQALGQGPQFIFQYYREEENGRGNFPPRFSGLQFPNYSSELNVNALELDDSALYLCASSLERGSSSEQYFGPGTRLTVT.

V usage is TRBV16 and J usage is TRBJ2-7; D remains ambiguous. The CDR3 consists of 14 residues. The V end was cut by 3 bases, the J end by 3 bases, with 12 bases between. Germline V gene data show CDR1 as KGHSY and CDR2 as FQNENV. CDR3 sequence reads: CASSQQTQYYEQYF. CDR3 DNA: TGTGCCAGCAGCCAGCAAACTCAGTACTACGAGCAGTACTTC. Complete variable domain (other parts from reference TRBV16 and TRBJ2-7): GEEVAQTPKHLVRGEGQKAKLYCAPIKGHSYVFWYQQVLKNEFKFLISFQNENVFDETGMPKERFSAKCLPNSPCSLEIQATKLEDSAVYFCASSQQTQYYEQYFGPGTRLTVT.

V is TRBV18 and J is TRBJ2-5, with D unclear. CDR1 and CDR2 from the germline V gene are KGHSH and LQKENI. The CDR3 runs 16 residues. The germline V and J ends were trimmed by 4 bases and 1 base, with 16 bases remaining between them. Written as DNA, the CDR3 is TGTGCCAGCTCACACCCCCTCCTGGCAGCCCAAGAGACCCAGTACTTC. Its protein is CASSHPLLAAQETQYF.

The chain has TRBV29-1 and TRBJ2-5; 9 bases fit TRBD1. This CDR3 region has 13 residues. Germline V lookup: CDR1 SQVTM, CDR2 ANQGSEA. V lost 6 bases, J lost 4 bases, and 6 bases stayed unmatched. The CDR3 DNA sequence: TGCAGCGTCGTACAGGGGGCCAGAGAGACCCAGTACTTC. Encoded protein: CSVVQGARETQYF.

The chain is built from TRBV2 and TRBJ1-1; no clear D. The germline V gene encodes CDR1 SNHLY and CDR2 FYNNEI. The CDR3 is 12 residues long. Between the trimmed V and J ends, which lost 4 bases and 5 bases, there was a span of 8 bases. For the CDR3, the DNA is TGTGCCAGCAGTGTGCAACAGACTGAAGCTTTCTTT. It translates to CASSVQQTEAFF.

A word on this clone: Since a much larger clone is just one base distant, this may be a read error. This CDR3 is missing its conserved last phenylalanine or tryptophan, likely due to a read error. The chain couples TRBV11-2 to TRBJ1-2, with D perhaps matching TRBD1 (5 bases). Germline lookup yields CDR1 SGHAT and CDR2 FQNNGV. The CDR3 loop spans 16 amino acids. The V end was cut by 4 bases, the J end by 2 bases, with 17 bases between. The CDR3 loop is CASSSPPWTKNYGYTL. CDR3 coding DNA: TGTGCCAGCAGCTCACCCCCCTGGACAAAAAACTATGGCTACACCCTC.

About this clone: A much larger clonotype is one base distant, so this may be a read error. The chain employs TRBV5-6 and TRBJ2-1; the match to TRBD2 covers 9 bases. The CDR3 has 17 amino acids. Germline-derived CDR1 and CDR2 are SGHDT and YYEEEE. CDR3 loop: CASSQGLALSSYNERFF. CDR3 in DNA: TGTGCCAGCAGCCAGGGACTAGCACTGAGCTCCTACAATGAGCGGTTCTTC.

This clone was seen a few times. The V call is TRBV10-1, the J call TRBJ1-3, with D unresolved. CDR1 and CDR2 from the germline V gene are WNHNN and SYGVQD (reference sequence). The length of the CDR3 is 15 residues. V lost 7 bases to trimming and J lost 0 bases, with 13 bases between them. The CDR3 is CASNRTLDSGNTIYF. CDR3 bases: TGCGCCAGCAACCGGACCCTTGACTCTGGAAACACCATATATTTT.

The genes are TRBV16 and TRBJ1-5; D is perhaps TRBD1 (6 bases). Trimming pared 0 bases from V and 5 bases from J, leaving 11 bases between. This CDR3 spans 15 amino acids. The V gene's germline CDR1 is KGHSY and CDR2 FQNENV. CDR3 protein: CASSQSRGADQPQHF. In DNA, the CDR3 is TGTGCCAGCAGCCAATCGCGGGGGGCGGATCAGCCCCAGCATTTT.

The rearrangement joins TRBV30 to TRBJ1-2; 7 bases line up with TRBD1. Germline V lookup: CDR1 GTSNPN, CDR2 SVGIG (reference sequence). The J segment lost 6 bases and the V segment lost 1 base, leaving 2 bases of the junction unmatched. The CDR3 length is 12 residues. CDR3 sequence (DNA): TGTGCCTGGAGTGCAGGGGGAAATGGCTACACCTTC. Residues: CAWSAGGNGYTF. The whole variable domain, remainder taken from reference TRBV30 and TRBJ1-2, is SQTIHQWPATLVQPVGSPLSLECTVEGTSNPNLYWYRQAAGRGLQLLFYSVGIGQISSEVPQNLSASRPQDRQFILSSKKLLLSDSGFYLCAWSAGGNGYTFGSGTRLTVV.

The chain recombines TRBV27 with TRBJ2-2; D is perhaps TRBD2 (5 bases). Germline V gives CDR1 MNHEY, CDR2 SMNVEV (reference sequence). Trimming stripped 5 bases from V and 6 bases from J, with 10 bases between. The CDR3 is 13 residues long. Here the CDR3 DNA reads TGTGCCAGCAGTGGACTCCGGGCCGGGGAGCTGTTTTTT. Its protein product is CASSGLRAGELFF.

The rearrangement joins TRBV28 to TRBJ2-1; D call uncertain. The CDR3 totals 16 residues. The V end lost 5 bases, the J end lost 0 bases, and 14 bases lay between the germline ends. The germline CDR1 and CDR2 sequences are MDHEN and SYDVKM. CDR3 residues: CASSPPGGPSYNEQFF. The CDR3 DNA reads TGTGCCAGCAGTCCCCCCGGCGGACCCTCCTACAATGAGCAGTTCTTC.

This clone came up many times. This sample includes further DNA sequences coding for the same CDR3. The V and J genes are TRBV7-2 and TRBJ2-5; TRBD2 might be the D (5 bases). This CDR3 has 13 amino acids. V was clipped by 1 base and J by 7 bases, with 10 bases between them. Germline V gene sequence: CDR1 SGHTA, CDR2 FQGNSA. The chain's CDR3 is CASSLEGLATQYF. CDR3 bases: TGTGCCAGCAGCTTAGAAGGGCTAGCGACCCAGTACTTC.

The DNA for the CDR3 is TGTGCCAGCAGCGGGACTAGCGGGCCTCAAGAGACCCAGTACTTC. Its translation: CASSGTSGPQETQYF. The chain employs TRBV2 and TRBJ2-5; 12 positions agree with TRBD2. The trim removed 6 bases at V and 2 bases at J, leaving 4 bases unmatched. CDR3 length: 15 residues. CDR1 is SNHLY and CDR2 is FYNNEI in the germline V gene.

Of note for this clone: With a much larger clone just one base away, this may be a read error. This specimen includes other DNA sequences encoding the same CDR3. The chain has TRBV19 and TRBJ2-7; 9 bases fit TRBD1. The CDR3 consists of 15 residues. In germline, CDR1 is LNHDA, CDR2 SQIVND (reference sequence). V shed 6 bases, J shed 5 bases, and the junction held 11 bases outside the gene matches. The CDR3 here is CASSETGTGNNEQYF. The CDR3 DNA sequence: TGTGCCAGTAGCGAGACCGGGACAGGGAACAACGAGCAGTACTTC.

This rearrangement joins TRBV6-6 to TRBJ2-2; 10 bases align to TRBD2. The CDR3 is 13 residues long. The V segment lost 11 bases and the J segment 3 bases; nucleotides outside the gene matches: 3. The germline CDR1 and CDR2 sequences are MNHNY and SVGAGI (reference sequence). The CDR3 region has the DNA TGTGCCTCCGGGACTAGCGACACCGGGGAGCTGTTTTTT. This codes for CASGTSDTGELFF.

This clone has only one observation. The rearrangement links TRBV18 to TRBJ2-2, with D possibly matching TRBD2 (5 bases). The CDR3 loop spans 17 amino acids. Looked up from germline, CDR1 is KGHSH and CDR2 is LQKENI. Trimming took off 3 bases at V and 2 bases at J, with 16 bases between the two ends. The CDR3 DNA is TGTGCCAGCTCACCTCTCCCCGGGAAGGGTAACACCGGGGAGCTGTTTTTT. Residues: CASSPLPGKGNTGELFF.

The V gene is TRBV18, the J gene TRBJ2-7; D may match TRBD1 or TRBD2 (5 bases each). This CDR3 comprises 13 residues. V lost 6 bases and J 3 bases, leaving 12 bases between the germline ends. The germline CDR1 and CDR2 sequences are KGHSH and LQKENI. CDR3 region: CASSSRGVYEQYF. The CDR3, as DNA: TGTGCCAGCTCCTCGAGAGGGGTCTACGAGCAGTACTTC. The full variable domain, rest sourced from reference TRBV18 and TRBJ2-7, is NAGVMQNPRHLVRRRGQEARLRCSPMKGHSHVYWYRQLPEEGLKFMVYLQKENIIDESGMPKERFSAEFPKEGPSILRIQQVVRGDSAAYFCASSSRGVYEQYFGPGTRLTVT.

The genes are TRBV18 and TRBJ2-7; a possible D gene is TRBD1 (6 bases). CDR3 length: 14 residues. The germline V gene encodes CDR1 KGHSH and CDR2 LQKENI. Trimming cost V 5 bases and J 5 bases, with 16 bases left between them. CDR3: CASSTGLWGDEQYF. The DNA of the CDR3 is TGTGCCAGCTCAACAGGGCTTTGGGGAGACGAGCAGTACTTC.